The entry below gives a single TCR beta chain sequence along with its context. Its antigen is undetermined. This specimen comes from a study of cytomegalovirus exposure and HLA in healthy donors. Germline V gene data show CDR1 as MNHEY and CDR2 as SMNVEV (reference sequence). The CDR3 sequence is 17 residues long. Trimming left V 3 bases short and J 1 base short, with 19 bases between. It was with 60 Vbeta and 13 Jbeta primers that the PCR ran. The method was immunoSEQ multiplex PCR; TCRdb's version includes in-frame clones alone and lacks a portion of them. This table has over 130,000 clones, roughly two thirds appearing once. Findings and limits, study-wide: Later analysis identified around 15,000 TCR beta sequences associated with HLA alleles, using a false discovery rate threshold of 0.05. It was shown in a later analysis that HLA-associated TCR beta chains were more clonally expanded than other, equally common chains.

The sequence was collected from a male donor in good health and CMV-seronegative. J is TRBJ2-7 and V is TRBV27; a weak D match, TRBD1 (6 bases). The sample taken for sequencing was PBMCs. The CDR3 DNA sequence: TGTGCCAGCAGTTTGGGCCCGGGGCAGGGGAATTCCTACGAGCAGTACTTC. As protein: CASSLGPGQGNSYEQYF.